The 8 T cell receptor beta chains below all came from one sample that was sequenced in a study of response to subunit inactivated influenza vaccine. From the RT-PCR reads, TCRdb called clonotypes with MiXCR, one entry per CDR3 protein. The data show roughly 460,000 distinct CDR3 sequences, about 10% seen once. The specimen comprised PBMCs from blood, sampled about 6 weeks after vaccination. The receptor set was obtained from a middle-aged man who received an inactivated influenza vaccine.

There are many counts of this clonotype. This sequence joins TRBV11-2 and TRBJ2-5; 12 positions agree with TRBD2. Looked up from germline, CDR1 is SGHAT and CDR2 is FQNNGV. The V gene end was trimmed by 5 bases and the J gene end by 4 bases; junction bases not matched to a gene: 5. The length of the CDR3 is 15 residues. The CDR3 DNA reads TGTGCCAGCAGCCCTTCGACTAGCGGGGGAGAGACCCAGTACTTC. Protein: CASSPSTSGGETQYF.

This clonotype has more than one count but fewer than ten. The V and J genes are TRBV11-2 and TRBJ2-1; D gene unclear. The CDR3 covers 12 residues. The germline V and J ends were trimmed by 1 base and 10 bases, with 8 bases remaining between them. Germline V gene sequence: CDR1 SGHAT, CDR2 FQNNGV. CDR3 amino acids: CASSLVQTEQFF. The CDR3 nucleotides are TGTGCCAGCAGCTTAGTACAGACCGAGCAGTTCTTC.

The chain uses TRBV7-9 and TRBJ1-3; TRBD1 might be the D (5 bases). The germline V and J ends were trimmed by 5 bases and 0 bases, with 14 bases remaining between them. CDR3 length: 16 residues. CDR1 is SEHNR, CDR2 FQNEAQ, per germline (reference sequence). For the CDR3, the DNA is TGTGCCAGCAGCCAGGTCGGGGCAGCCTCTGGAAACACCATATATTTT. This gives the protein CASSQVGAASGNTIYF.

The chain is built from TRBV6-1 and TRBJ2-6, with a possible D match to TRBD2 (5 bases). CDR1 and CDR2 (germline): MNHNS, SASEGT. The CDR3 consists of 14 residues. V was clipped by 6 bases and J by 0 bases, with 6 bases between them. The DNA of the CDR3 is TGTGCCAGCAGCGGGATCTCTGGGGCCAACGTCCTGACTTTC. This translates into CASSGISGANVLTF.

This clonotype was detected a few times. V and J are TRBV12-3 or TRBV12-4 and TRBJ1-2; TRBD1 is a possible D gene (5 bases). The CDR3 is 13 residues long. Trimming cost V 9 bases and J 6 bases, with 17 bases left between them. CDR3 bases: TGTGCCAGTAATCGGGGTGCGGGGGATGGCTACACCTTC. It yields the protein CASNRGAGDGYTF.

This clonotype was seen many times. The rearrangement joins TRBV20-1 to TRBJ1-2; D gene uncertain. Germline CDR1 DFQATT, CDR2 SNEGSKA (reference sequence). The V gene lost 7 bases and the J gene lost 0 bases, with 12 bases spanning the gap. The CDR3 has 13 amino acids. The CDR3, as DNA: TGCAGTGTCGCACAGAAGCCTAACTATGGCTACACCTTC. It yields the protein CSVAQKPNYGYTF.

Many counts were recorded for this clonotype. V gene TRBV5-6 combines with J gene TRBJ1-3; D uncertain. CDR3 length: 15 residues. CDR1 and CDR2 from the germline V gene are SGHDT and YYEEEE. V dropped 4 bases and J dropped 0 bases, with 11 bases sitting between them. This CDR3 is CASSMRGHSGNTIYF. The CDR3 DNA is TGTGCCAGCAGCATGAGAGGGCACTCTGGAAACACCATATATTTT.

The V and J genes are TRBV9 and TRBJ1-4; D perhaps matches TRBD1 (5 bases). V was pared by 7 bases and J by 8 bases, with 15 bases between. CDR3 length equals 13 residues. The germline gives CDR1 SGDLS, CDR2 YYNGEE. The CDR3 loop is CASAGSGKEKLFF. The CDR3 DNA reads as TGTGCCAGCGCAGGGTCCGGAAAGGAAAAACTGTTTTTT.